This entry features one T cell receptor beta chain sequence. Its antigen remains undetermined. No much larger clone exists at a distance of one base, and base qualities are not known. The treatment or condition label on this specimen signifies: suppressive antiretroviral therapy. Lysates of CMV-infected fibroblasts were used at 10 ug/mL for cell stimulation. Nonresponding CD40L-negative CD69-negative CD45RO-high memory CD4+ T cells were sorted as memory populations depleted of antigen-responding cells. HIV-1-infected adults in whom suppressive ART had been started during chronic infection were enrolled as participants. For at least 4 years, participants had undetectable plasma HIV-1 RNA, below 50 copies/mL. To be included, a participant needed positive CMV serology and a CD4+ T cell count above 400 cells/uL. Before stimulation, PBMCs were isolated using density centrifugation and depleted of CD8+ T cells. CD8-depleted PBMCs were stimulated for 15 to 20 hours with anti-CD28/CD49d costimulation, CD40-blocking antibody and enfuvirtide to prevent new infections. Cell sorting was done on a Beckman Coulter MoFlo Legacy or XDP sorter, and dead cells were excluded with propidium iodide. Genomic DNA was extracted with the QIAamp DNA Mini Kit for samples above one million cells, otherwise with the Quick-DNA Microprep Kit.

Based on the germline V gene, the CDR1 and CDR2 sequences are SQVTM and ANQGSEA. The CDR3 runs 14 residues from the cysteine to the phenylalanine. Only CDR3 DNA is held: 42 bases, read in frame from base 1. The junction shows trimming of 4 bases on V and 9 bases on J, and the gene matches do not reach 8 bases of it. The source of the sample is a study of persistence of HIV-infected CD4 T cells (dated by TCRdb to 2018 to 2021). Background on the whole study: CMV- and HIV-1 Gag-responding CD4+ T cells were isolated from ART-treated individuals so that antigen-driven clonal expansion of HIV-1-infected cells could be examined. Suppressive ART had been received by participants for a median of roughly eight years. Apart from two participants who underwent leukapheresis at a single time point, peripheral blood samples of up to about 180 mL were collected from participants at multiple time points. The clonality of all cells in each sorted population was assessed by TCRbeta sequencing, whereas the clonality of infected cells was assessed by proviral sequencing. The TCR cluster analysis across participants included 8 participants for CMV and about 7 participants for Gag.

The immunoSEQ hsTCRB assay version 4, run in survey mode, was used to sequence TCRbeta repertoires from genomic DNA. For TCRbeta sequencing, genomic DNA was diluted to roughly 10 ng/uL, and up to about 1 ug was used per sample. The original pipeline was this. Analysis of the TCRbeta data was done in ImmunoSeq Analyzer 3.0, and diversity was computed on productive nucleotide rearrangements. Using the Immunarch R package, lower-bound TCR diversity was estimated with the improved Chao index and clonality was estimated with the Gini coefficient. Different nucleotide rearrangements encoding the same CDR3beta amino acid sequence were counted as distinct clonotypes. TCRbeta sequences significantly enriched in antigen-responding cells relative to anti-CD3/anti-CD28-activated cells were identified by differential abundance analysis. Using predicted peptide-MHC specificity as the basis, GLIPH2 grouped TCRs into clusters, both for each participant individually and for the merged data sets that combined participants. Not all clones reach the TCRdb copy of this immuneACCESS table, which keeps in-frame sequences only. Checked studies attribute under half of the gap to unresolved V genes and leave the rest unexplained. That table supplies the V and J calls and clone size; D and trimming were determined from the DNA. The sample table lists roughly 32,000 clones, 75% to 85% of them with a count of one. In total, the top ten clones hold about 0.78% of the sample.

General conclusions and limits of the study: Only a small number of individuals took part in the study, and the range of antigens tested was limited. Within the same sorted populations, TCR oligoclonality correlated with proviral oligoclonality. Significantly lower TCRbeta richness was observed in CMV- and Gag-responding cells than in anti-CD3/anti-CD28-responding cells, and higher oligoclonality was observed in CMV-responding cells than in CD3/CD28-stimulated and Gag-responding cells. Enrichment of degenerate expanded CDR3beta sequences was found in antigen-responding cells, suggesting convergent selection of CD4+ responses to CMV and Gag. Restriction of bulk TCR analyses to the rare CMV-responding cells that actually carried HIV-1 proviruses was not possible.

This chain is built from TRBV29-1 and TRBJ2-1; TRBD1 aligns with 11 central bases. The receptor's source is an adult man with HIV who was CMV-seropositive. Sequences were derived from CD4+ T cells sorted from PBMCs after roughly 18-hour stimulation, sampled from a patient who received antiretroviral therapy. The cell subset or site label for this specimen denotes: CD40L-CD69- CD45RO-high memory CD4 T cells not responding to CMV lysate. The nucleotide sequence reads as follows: TGCAGCGTTGGCGGGGGGACAGGGGGGACTGAGCAGTTCTTC. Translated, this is CSVGGGTGGTEQFF.